Below, 2 T cell receptor beta chains from the same sample are listed, as sequenced in a study of post-analysis software for immune sequencing data. Study-wide findings and caveats: With TRBV5-6, TRBV5-1 and TRBV20-1 included, a handful of TRBV segments were more frequent in patients than in controls.

These receptors' antigens are unknown. The TCR beta cDNA libraries contained unique molecular identifiers. One entry per CDR3 protein, called by TCRdb with MiXCR from the PCR reads. The sample shows hundreds of thousands of distinct CDR3 sequences, 59% of them seen only once. The sequenced sample was blood. The receptors were gathered from a girl aged 2 to 10 with multiple sclerosis.

The chain links TRBV24-1 to TRBJ2-3; D may be TRBD2 (7 bases). The CDR3 extends over 15 amino acids. The germline CDR1 and CDR2 sequences are KGHDR and SFDVKD. Deletions cut 7 bases from V and 3 bases from J, with 16 bases between. The CDR3 DNA is TGTGCCACCAGGGAAGGAAGGGGGGGGACAGATACGCAGTATTTT. It specifies CATREGRGGTDTQYF.

The chain carries TRBV20-1 and TRBJ1-6, with TRBD1 as a possible D gene (5 bases). Germline CDR1 DFQATT, CDR2 SNEGSKA (reference sequence). Trimming pared 0 bases from V and 11 bases from J, leaving 20 bases between. The CDR3 is made up of 16 amino acids. CDR3 residues: CSARDSTVGTRAPLHF. Here the CDR3 DNA reads TGCAGTGCTAGAGATTCCACCGTGGGGACCAGGGCACCCCTCCACTTT.